This TCR beta chain derives from a study of T cell responses to AZD1222 COVID-19 vaccine (dated by TCRdb to the early 2020s). At the level of the whole study: Because spike-specific TCR depth and breadth did not differ between the two schedules, AZD1222 recipients who got a second dose at roughly 4 weeks were pooled with those who got a second dose at roughly 12 weeks. A total of 230 to 250 trial participants underwent TCR sequencing, of whom around 210 had received two doses of AZD1222 and 26 had received two doses of the MenACWY control vaccine. Enrollment into the trials was organized by age into subgroups of 18-55, 56-69 and 70-plus years, and those subgroups contained roughly 140, 27 and 60 TCR-sequenced participants, respectively.

The paper's findings and limits, for the study overall: Because no samples from the day 14 peak response were available, repertoires could be characterized only after the peak T cell response. The whole spike protein was spanned by vaccine-associated CD4 TCRs, and dominant responses were seen in regions 160-218 and 743-854. Only a handful of AZD1222 recipients were SARS-CoV-2 seropositive at baseline, limiting conclusions about previously exposed vaccinees. In the small 56-69-year group, the increase in depth fell short of significance, most likely because of low power. Participants were mostly white British, with more females than males. The authors suggested clonal diversity may have been underestimated. Reportedly, almost half of the unique spike-specific TCRs recognized epitopes lying outside the regions that are mutated in the B.1.351 and B.1.1.7 variants. Spike-specific TCR breadth and depth rose significantly after two AZD1222 doses compared with day 0 and with MenACWY recipients.

The CDR3 regions of human TCRbeta chains were analyzed by immunosequencing. The authors' pipeline ran thus. Repertoire TCRs were matched against a reference library of SARS-CoV-2-specific TCRs generated with the MIRA antigen-specificity platform. Breadth was defined as the fraction of unique TCRs that were SARS-CoV-2-associated. Depth was defined as the fraction of total T cells that were SARS-CoV-2-associated. Using the MIRA data, each spike-specific TCR was assigned both to the spike region to which the TCR was reactive and to a CD4 or CD8 class. Log10-transformed breadth and depth values were compared by one-way ANOVA with Sidak's multiple comparisons tests. TCRdb stores this immuneACCESS table with in-frame sequences only. Part of the clones is absent; in the studies checked, under half of the shortfall reflects unresolved V genes, and no reason is known for the rest. The DNA was the basis for D and trimming; V, J and clone size are from that table. The sample has tens of thousands of clones on record, about 90% of them singletons. The ten most abundant clones make up approximately 5.2% of the sample.

In the paper's terms, the time point label means: baseline before first vaccination. The vaccinee samples were drawn from two UK trials, COV001 and COV002, one of which was a single-blind randomized controlled phase 2/3 trial testing AZD1222 (ChAdOx1 nCoV-19) in healthy adults. For TCRbeta chain sequencing, PBMC samples were collected from trial participants at day 0 and at day 28 after the second dose. Relative to germline, V is 10 bases shorter and J is 10 bases shorter, with 16 bases between their ends. The CDR3, cysteine through phenylalanine, is 11 amino acids long. Only the CDR3 DNA stays, 33 bases, in frame from base 1. CDR1 SNHLY and CDR2 FYNNEI are derived from the germline V gene. About this clone: Its antigen has not been determined. No base qualities exist here, and no much larger clone lies one base off it.

This TCR derives from an adult in good health. The source material was peripheral blood, sampled on day 0 of AZD1222 vaccination. This sequence uses TRBV2 and TRBJ1-1; TRBD1 is possibly the D segment (6 matching bases). The DNA is as follows: TGTGCCATCGAGGGGGGAGCCTCAGCTTTCTTT. Its amino acids are CAIEGGASAFF.